This TCR beta chain emerged from a study of cytomegalovirus exposure and HLA in healthy donors. Both 60 Vbeta primers and 13 Jbeta primers went into the PCR. TCRdb's table, derived via immunoSEQ multiplex PCR, lists solely in-frame clones and lacks some. The table shows about 160,000 clones, with approximately 81% occurring only once. V gave up 3 bases and J gave up 11 bases, with 16 bases separating them. This CDR3 comprises 13 residues. Germline CDR1 reads SEHNR; CDR2 reads FQNEAQ (reference sequence). The sequenced sample consisted of PBMCs. The receptor was isolated from a woman aged 18-35 years in good health and CMV-seronegative. The chain is built from TRBV7-9 and TRBJ1-1; D is unresolved. The CDR3 nucleotides read TGTGCCAGCAGCTTGTTGAACTCACAGCCCGCTTTCTTT. Its translation: CASSLLNSQPAFF.